This T cell receptor beta chain was recovered during a study of PD-1 blockade in classical Hodgkin lymphoma. Study-wide results and caveats: Relapsed/refractory patients reportedly had the lowest baseline TCR diversity, below newly diagnosed patients, who were below healthy donors. By cycle point C4D1, TCR diversity had risen significantly in CD4+ cells (but not CD8+ cells).

Repertoires were generated with immunoSEQ multiplex PCR, while TCRdb's copy carries only in-frame clones and drops some. The profile shows about 110,000 clones, roughly nine tenths of them singletons. This clone was recorded once. The antigen is undetermined. All patients experienced relapse after autologous stem cell transplantation, and brentuximab vedotin exposure was variable. The length of the CDR3 is 16 residues. Germline V gene lookup returns CDR1 MNHEY and CDR2 SVGAGI. Trimming took 0 bases from V and 0 from J, leaving 6 bases between them. The sample in question was peripheral blood mononuclear cells (PBMCs), obtained before the second cycle of nivolumab. The TCR sequence derives from a human donor with classical Hodgkin lymphoma. This rearrangement joins TRBV6-5 to TRBJ2-6, with D possibly TRBD1 on 6 matching bases. The DNA of the CDR3 is TGTGCCAGCAGTTACTCGACAGGCTCTGGGGCCAACGTCCTGACTTTC. Protein product: CASSYSTGSGANVLTF.